This T cell receptor (beta chain) was captured in a study of blood T cell repertoires in COVID-19. The overall study: Samples came from the United States, Italy and Spain, spanning acute and convalescent COVID-19. The analysed material was cDNA or gDNA that came from T cells, B-cell-depleted T cells, or PBMCs.

Per germline, CDR1 MDHEN and CDR2 SYDVKM. CDR3 size: 14 residues. V gave up 5 bases and J gave up 0 bases; unmatched junction bases: 3. In the authors' workflow: Nucleated cell counts were estimated from reference gene primer amplification. Using immunoSEQ multiplex PCR, the repertoire was profiled, and TCRdb retains in-frame clones only, with some absent. For V, J and clone size, that table is used; D and trimming come from the DNA. The sample gives a few hundred thousand clones, more than 75% of which show up once; 2.3% is in the top ten. The TCR was taken from a woman in her 50s with acute or convalescent COVID-19. V is TRBV28 and J is TRBJ1-1, with 7 bases identical to TRBD1. The sample taken for sequencing was peripheral blood. The CDR3 DNA follows: TGTGCCAGCAGTAACAGGGGATTGAACACTGAAGCTTTCTTT. Amino acids: CASSNRGLNTEAFF.